A single sample gave rise to the 15 T cell receptor beta chains below, sequenced in a study of T cell changes during pregnancy in multiple sclerosis. Assay: immunoSEQ multiplex PCR; the TCRdb copy retains only in-frame clones and omits some. The sample records tens of thousands of clones, about 92% being singletons. The input for sequencing was CD4+ T cells from peripheral blood mononuclear cells, taken before pregnancy. All receptors come from a female donor with multiple sclerosis, enrolled in a pregnancy study.

The CDR3 sequence is CASSGGSGELFF. In nucleotides, the CDR3 is TGTGCCAGCAGTGGAGGGTCCGGGGAGCTGTTTTTT. V gene TRBV6-4 combines with J gene TRBJ2-2, with D maybe TRBD2 (5 bases). CDR3 size: 12 residues. The V gene's germline CDR1 is MRHNA and CDR2 SNTAGT. The V end lost 4 bases, the J end lost 6 bases, and 6 bases lay between the germline ends.

CDR3 bases: TGTGCCAGCAGTTTATCGGGGGCGGGTCAGCCCCAGCATTTT. It encodes CASSLSGAGQPQHF. This chain joins TRBV27 and TRBJ1-5; D might be TRBD1 (6 bases). Deletions cut 0 bases from V and 6 bases from J, with 9 bases between. The CDR3 has 14 amino acids. Germline V lookup: CDR1 MNHEY, CDR2 SMNVEV (reference sequence).

CDR3 amino acids: CASSEHGLAGEQYF. In nucleotides, the CDR3 is TGTGCCAGCAGCGAGCACGGACTAGCTGGGGAGCAGTACTTC. V gene TRBV9 combines with J gene TRBJ2-7, with 8 nucleotides matching TRBD2. V dropped 3 bases and J dropped 7; count of bases not matched to a gene: 9. In germline, CDR1 is SGDLS, CDR2 YYNGEE. The CDR3 totals 14 residues.

This clone was found a few times. This chain connects TRBV5-5 to TRBJ2-7; possible D gene TRBD2, 5 bases. Between the trimmed V and J ends, which lost 4 bases and 2 bases, there was a span of 10 bases. The CDR3 loop spans 13 amino acids. Per germline, CDR1 SGHKS and CDR2 YYEKEE (reference sequence). The CDR3: CASSQAGAYEQYF. CDR3 in DNA: TGTGCCAGCAGCCAAGCCGGGGCCTACGAGCAGTACTTC.

The V gene is TRBV5-1, the J gene TRBJ2-7, with 11 bases matching TRBD2. The CDR3 is 15 residues long. Germline values: CDR1 SGHRS, CDR2 YFSETQ. J was trimmed by 7 bases and V by 3 bases; bases with no gene match: 9. CDR3 sequence (DNA): TGCGCCAGCAGCTCGCAGGGACTAGCGGACTGGGAGCAGTACTTC. Protein product: CASSSQGLADWEQYF.

The chain recombines TRBV7-3 with TRBJ1-2, with unresolved D. The CDR3 loop spans 13 amino acids. The V end was cut by 5 bases, the J end by 4 bases, with 11 bases between. CDR1 and CDR2 from the germline V gene are SGHTA and FQGTGA. CDR3 amino acids: CASSNTHGYGYTF. The CDR3 DNA reads TGTGCCAGCAGCAACACCCATGGCTATGGCTACACCTTC.

The genes are TRBV19 and TRBJ2-1, with TRBD1 matching 8 bases. The CDR3 has 15 amino acids. V was pared by 4 bases and J by 7 bases, with 9 bases of the junction left unmatched. The V gene's germline CDR1 is LNHDA and CDR2 SQIVND (reference sequence). The CDR3 reads CASSNGRDRGNEQFF. CDR3 nucleotide sequence: TGTGCCAGTAGTAATGGGAGAGACAGGGGTAATGAGCAGTTCTTC.

This chain connects TRBV30 to TRBJ1-5; 8 nucleotides agree with TRBD1. This CDR3 has 14 residues. Unmatched junction bases numbered 6, after V lost 1 base and J lost 7 bases. CDR1 and CDR2 from the germline V gene are GTSNPN and SVGIG (reference sequence). This chain's CDR3 is CAWSAETGAQPQHF. In DNA, the CDR3 is TGTGCCTGGAGTGCAGAGACAGGGGCCCAGCCCCAGCATTTT.

The chain uses TRBV28 and TRBJ1-1, with 8 bases aligning to TRBD1. This CDR3 has 14 residues. The V segment lost 5 bases and the J segment 3 bases; nucleotides outside the gene matches: 5. Germline V gene lookup returns CDR1 MDHEN and CDR2 SYDVKM. The DNA for the CDR3 is TGTGCCAGCAGTACACAGGGGGGAGACACTGAAGCTTTCTTT. It encodes CASSTQGGDTEAFF.

The chain uses TRBV28 and TRBJ1-5; a weak D match, TRBD1 (5 bases). The CDR3 has 13 amino acids. V lost 7 bases to trimming and J lost 7 bases, with 14 bases between them. Germline values: CDR1 MDHEN, CDR2 SYDVKM. DNA of the CDR3: TGTGCCAGCACCGTGGGGGGAAGGCAGCCCCAGCATTTT. It translates to CASTVGGRQPQHF.

The chain combines TRBV19 with TRBJ2-7; D might be TRBD1 (6 bases). The germline gives CDR1 LNHDA, CDR2 SQIVND (reference sequence). The CDR3 loop spans 16 amino acids. V lost 4 bases and J lost 5, with 21 bases in between. CDR3 sequence (DNA): TGTGCCAGTAGTAAACTAGGCAGGGGCAGAAAAGACGAGCAGTACTTC. Translation gives CASSKLGRGRKDEQYF.

The chain joins TRBV7-9 to TRBJ2-1; maybe TRBD2 (6 bases). CDR1 SEHNR and CDR2 FQNEAQ come from the germline V gene (reference sequence). V lost 6 bases to trimming and J lost 3 bases, with 21 bases between them. The CDR3 loop spans 17 amino acids. The CDR3 sequence is CASRPEPRRGSYNEQFF. CDR3 coding DNA: TGTGCCAGCAGGCCAGAACCCCGCCGGGGGAGCTACAATGAGCAGTTCTTC.

J is TRBJ2-7 and V is TRBV27, with 11 bases that match TRBD1. V gave up 5 bases and J gave up 3 bases; unmatched junction bases: 6. Germline V gene data show CDR1 as MNHEY and CDR2 as SMNVEV (reference sequence). This CDR3 spans 15 amino acids. The CDR3 region has the DNA TGTGCCAGCAGTCCCGGACAGGGGGCGTTCTACGAGCAGTACTTC. Its translation is CASSPGQGAFYEQYF.

Of note for this clone: This CDR3 is also generated by other DNA sequences in the sample. The chain carries TRBV5-1 and TRBJ2-7, with 7 bases lining up with TRBD1. V lost 1 base and J lost 0; bases outside the gene matches: 4. The germline gives CDR1 SGHRS, CDR2 YFSETQ. The CDR3 extends over 15 amino acids. The CDR3 loop reads CASSLSPGGSYEQYF. The DNA of the CDR3 is TGCGCCAGCAGCTTGTCGCCAGGGGGCTCCTACGAGCAGTACTTC.

This clone was seen a single time. This chain connects TRBV4-2 to TRBJ1-4; the match to TRBD1 covers 7 bases. The V gene end was trimmed by 1 base and the J gene end by 7 bases; junction bases not matched to a gene: 6. CDR3 length equals 15 residues. Germline lookup yields CDR1 LGHNA and CDR2 YNFKEQ. The CDR3 loop reads CASSQVGGAGEKLFF. The CDR3 DNA follows: TGTGCCAGCAGCCAAGTAGGGGGCGCTGGTGAAAAACTGTTTTTT.